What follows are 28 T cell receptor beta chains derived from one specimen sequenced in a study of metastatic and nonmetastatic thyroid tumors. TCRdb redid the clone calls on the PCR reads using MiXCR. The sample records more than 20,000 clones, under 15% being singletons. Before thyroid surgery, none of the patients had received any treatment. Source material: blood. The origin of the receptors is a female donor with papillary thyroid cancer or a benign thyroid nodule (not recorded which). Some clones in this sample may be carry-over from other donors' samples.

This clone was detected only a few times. The CDR3 DNA is TGTGCCAGCAGTGGGGTTTTTGGCAGGAACACTGAAGCTTTCTTT. Translating gives CASSGVFGRNTEAFF. The chain carries TRBV6-1 and TRBJ1-1; D uncertain. This CDR3 is built from 15 residues. With 4 bases removed from V and 1 base from J, the gap between germline ends came to 13 bases. Germline loops: CDR1 MNHNS, CDR2 SASEGT.

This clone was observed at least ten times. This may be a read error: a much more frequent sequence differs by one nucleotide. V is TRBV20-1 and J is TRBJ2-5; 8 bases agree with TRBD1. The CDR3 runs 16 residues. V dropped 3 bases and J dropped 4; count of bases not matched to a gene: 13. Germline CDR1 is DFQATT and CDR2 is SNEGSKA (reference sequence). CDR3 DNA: TGCAGTGCTAGCAGGGGGCGGTGGTCATCTAGAGAGACCCAGTACTTC. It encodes CSASRGRWSSRETQYF.

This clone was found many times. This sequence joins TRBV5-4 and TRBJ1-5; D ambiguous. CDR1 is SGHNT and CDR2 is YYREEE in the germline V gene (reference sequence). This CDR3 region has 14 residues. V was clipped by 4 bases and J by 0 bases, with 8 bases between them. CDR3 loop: CASSIQSSNQPQHF. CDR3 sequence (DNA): TGTGCCAGCAGCATACAGAGTAGCAATCAGCCCCAGCATTTT.

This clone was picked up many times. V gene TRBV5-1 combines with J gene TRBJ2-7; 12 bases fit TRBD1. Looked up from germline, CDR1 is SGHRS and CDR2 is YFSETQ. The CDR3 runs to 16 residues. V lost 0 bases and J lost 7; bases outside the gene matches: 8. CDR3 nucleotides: TGCGCCAGCAGCTTGGACCTGGGACAGGGGGCTCGTGAGCAGTACTTC. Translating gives CASSLDLGQGAREQYF.

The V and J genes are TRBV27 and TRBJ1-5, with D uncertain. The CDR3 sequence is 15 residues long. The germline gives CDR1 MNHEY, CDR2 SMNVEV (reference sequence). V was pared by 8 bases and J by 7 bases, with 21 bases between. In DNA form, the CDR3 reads TGTGCCAGCGGTAACAACTCTCCGTTCGTACAGCCCCAGCATTTT. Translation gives CASGNNSPFVQPQHF.

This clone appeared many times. The CDR3 DNA is TGTGCCAGCTCATCAACAGGTACCGGGGGATACAATGAGCAGTTCTTC. Translated: CASSSTGTGGYNEQFF. The V gene is TRBV18, the J gene TRBJ2-1; D perhaps matches TRBD2 (6 bases). There are 16 residues in the CDR3. V was trimmed by 5 bases and J by 4 bases, leaving 18 bases between them. Germline CDR1 is KGHSH and CDR2 is LQKENI. The entire variable domain, with the rest obtained from reference TRBV18 and TRBJ2-1, is as follows: NAGVMQNPRHLVRRRGQEARLRCSPMKGHSHVYWYRQLPEEGLKFMVYLQKENIIDESGMPKERFSAEFPKEGPSILRIQQVVRGDSAAYFCASSSTGTGGYNEQFFGPGTRLTVL.

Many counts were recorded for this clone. CDR3 sequence reads: CASSRALNTEAFF. The CDR3 region has the DNA TGCGCCAGCAGCCGCGCTCTGAACACTGAAGCTTTCTTT. The V call is TRBV4-3, the J call TRBJ1-1; D is ambiguous. Germline V lookup: CDR1 LGHNA, CDR2 YSLEER. V lost 4 bases, J lost 0 bases, and 6 bases lay in between. This CDR3 region has 13 residues.

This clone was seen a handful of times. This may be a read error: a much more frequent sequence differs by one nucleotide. The CDR3: CASSRASTGQETQYF. The CDR3 DNA follows: TGTGCCAGCAGCCGTGCCAGTACGGGGCAAGAGACCCAGTACTTC. The chain recombines TRBV5-4 with TRBJ2-5, with D perhaps TRBD2 (5 bases). In germline, CDR1 is SGHNT, CDR2 YYREEE (reference sequence). The CDR3 is 15 amino acids. The V gene lost 4 bases and the J gene lost 2 bases, with 15 bases spanning the gap.

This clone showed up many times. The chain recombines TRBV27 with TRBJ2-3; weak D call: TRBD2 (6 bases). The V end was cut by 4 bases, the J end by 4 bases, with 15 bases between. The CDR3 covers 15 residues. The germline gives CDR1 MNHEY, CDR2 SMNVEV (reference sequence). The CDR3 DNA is TGTGCCAGCAGTTGGAGCGGGCGGGGACCAGATACGCAGTATTTT. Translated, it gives CASSWSGRGPDTQYF.

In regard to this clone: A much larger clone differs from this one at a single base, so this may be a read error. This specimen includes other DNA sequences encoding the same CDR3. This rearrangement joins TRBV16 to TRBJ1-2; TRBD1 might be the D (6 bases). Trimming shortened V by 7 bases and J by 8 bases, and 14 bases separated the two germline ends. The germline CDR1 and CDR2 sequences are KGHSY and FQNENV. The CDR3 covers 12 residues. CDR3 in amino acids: CASTPGEPGYTF. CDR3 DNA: TGTGCCAGCACCCCAGGGGAGCCCGGCTACACCTTC.

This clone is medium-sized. CDR3 in amino acids: CASSLDPGGDGYTF. In DNA form, the CDR3 reads TGCGCCAGCAGCTTGGATCCGGGGGGCGATGGCTACACCTTC. V and J are TRBV5-1 and TRBJ1-2; maybe TRBD1 (6 bases). The germline V and J ends were trimmed by 0 bases and 6 bases, with 12 bases remaining between them. Germline values: CDR1 SGHRS, CDR2 YFSETQ. The CDR3 is 14 amino acids.

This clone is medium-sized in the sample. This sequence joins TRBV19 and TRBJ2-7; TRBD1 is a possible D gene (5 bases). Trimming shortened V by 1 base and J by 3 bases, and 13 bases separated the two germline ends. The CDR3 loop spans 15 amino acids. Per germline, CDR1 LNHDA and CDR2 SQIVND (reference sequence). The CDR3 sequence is CASSIVAGSLYEQYF. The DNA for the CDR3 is TGTGCCAGTAGTATAGTAGCAGGGTCTCTCTACGAGCAGTACTTC.

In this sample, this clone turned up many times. CDR3 protein: CASSLGGGYTEAFF. CDR3 coding DNA: TGTGCCAGCAGCTTGGGGGGAGGGTACACTGAAGCTTTCTTT. This rearrangement joins TRBV11-2 to TRBJ1-1; possibly TRBD1 for D (5 bases). V lost 3 bases and J lost 3, with 11 bases in between. Germline assignment: CDR1 SGHAT and CDR2 FQNNGV. CDR3 length: 14 amino acids.

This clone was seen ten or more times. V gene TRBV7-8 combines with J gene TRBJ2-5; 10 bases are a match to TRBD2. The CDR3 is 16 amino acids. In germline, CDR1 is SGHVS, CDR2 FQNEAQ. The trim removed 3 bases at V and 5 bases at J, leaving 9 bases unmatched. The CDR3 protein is CASSLVASGRGETQYF. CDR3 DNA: TGTGCCAGCAGCTTGGTGGCTAGCGGGAGAGGGGAGACCCAGTACTTC.

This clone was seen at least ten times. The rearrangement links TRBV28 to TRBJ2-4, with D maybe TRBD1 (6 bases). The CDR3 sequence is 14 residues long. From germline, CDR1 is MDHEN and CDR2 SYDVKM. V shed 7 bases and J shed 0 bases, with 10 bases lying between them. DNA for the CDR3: TGTGCCAGCACCAGGGGCTTAGCCAAAAACATTCAGTACTTC. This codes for CASTRGLAKNIQYF. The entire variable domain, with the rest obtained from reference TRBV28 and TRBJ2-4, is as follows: DVKVTQSSRYLVKRTGEKVFLECVQDMDHENMFWYRQDPGLGLRLIYFSYDVKMKEKGDIPEGYSVSREKKERFSLILESASTNQTSMYLCASTRGLAKNIQYFGAGTRLSVL.

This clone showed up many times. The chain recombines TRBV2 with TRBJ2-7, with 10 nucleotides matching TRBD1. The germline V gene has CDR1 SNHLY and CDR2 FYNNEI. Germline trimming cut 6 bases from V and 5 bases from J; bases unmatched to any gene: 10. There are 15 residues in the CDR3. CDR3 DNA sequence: TGTGCCAGCAGCCAAATGACAGGGGGCCTAAACGAGCAGTACTTC. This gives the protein CASSQMTGGLNEQYF.

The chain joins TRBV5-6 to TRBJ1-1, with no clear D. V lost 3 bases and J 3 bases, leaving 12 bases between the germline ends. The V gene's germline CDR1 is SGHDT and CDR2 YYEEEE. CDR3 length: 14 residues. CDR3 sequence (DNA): TGTGCCAGCAGCTCTTTTGCCACGCACACTGAAGCTTTCTTT. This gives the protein CASSSFATHTEAFF.

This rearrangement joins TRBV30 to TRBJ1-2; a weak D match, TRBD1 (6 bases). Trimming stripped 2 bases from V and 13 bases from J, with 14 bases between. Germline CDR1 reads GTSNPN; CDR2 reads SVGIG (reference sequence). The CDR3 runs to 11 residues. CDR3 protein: CAWSSIGGPTF. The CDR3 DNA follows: TGTGCCTGGAGTTCAATCGGGGGCCCCACCTTC. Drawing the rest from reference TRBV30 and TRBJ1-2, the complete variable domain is SQTIHQWPATLVQPVGSPLSLECTVEGTSNPNLYWYRQAAGRGLQLLFYSVGIGQISSEVPQNLSASRPQDRQFILSSKKLLLSDSGFYLCAWSSIGGPTFGSGTRLTVV.

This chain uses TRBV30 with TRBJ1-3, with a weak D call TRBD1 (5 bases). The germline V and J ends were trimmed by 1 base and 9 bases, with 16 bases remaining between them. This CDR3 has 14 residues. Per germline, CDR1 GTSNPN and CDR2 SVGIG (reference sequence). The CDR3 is CAWSAGLCCITIYF. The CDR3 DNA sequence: TGTGCCTGGAGTGCAGGGCTATGTTGTATCACCATATATTTT.

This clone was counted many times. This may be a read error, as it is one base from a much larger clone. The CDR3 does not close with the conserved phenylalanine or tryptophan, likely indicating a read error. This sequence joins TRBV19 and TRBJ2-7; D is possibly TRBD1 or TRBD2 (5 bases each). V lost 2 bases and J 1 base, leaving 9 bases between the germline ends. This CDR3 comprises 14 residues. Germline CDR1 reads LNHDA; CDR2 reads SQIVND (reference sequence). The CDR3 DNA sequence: TGTGCCAGTAGTATAATGGGGGAATCCTACGAGCAGTACCTC. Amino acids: CASSIMGESYEQYL.

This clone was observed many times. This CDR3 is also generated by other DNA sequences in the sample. DNA for the CDR3: TGTGCCAGCAGCGAGGACAGCTCTGGGGCCAACGTCCTGACTTTC. It is translated as CASSEDSSGANVLTF. This chain joins TRBV6-1 and TRBJ2-6; TRBD1 is a possible D gene (6 bases). CDR1 is MNHNS, CDR2 SASEGT, per germline. The CDR3 has 15 residues. V was clipped by 6 bases and J by 0 bases, with 9 bases between them.

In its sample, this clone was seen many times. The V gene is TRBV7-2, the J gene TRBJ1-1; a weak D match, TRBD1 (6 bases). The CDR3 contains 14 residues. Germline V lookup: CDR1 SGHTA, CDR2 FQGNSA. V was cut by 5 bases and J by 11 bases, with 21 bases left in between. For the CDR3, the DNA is TGTGCCAGCAGCCAAAGCGGGGGGCCCCGGGGGGCTTTCTTT. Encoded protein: CASSQSGGPRGAFF.

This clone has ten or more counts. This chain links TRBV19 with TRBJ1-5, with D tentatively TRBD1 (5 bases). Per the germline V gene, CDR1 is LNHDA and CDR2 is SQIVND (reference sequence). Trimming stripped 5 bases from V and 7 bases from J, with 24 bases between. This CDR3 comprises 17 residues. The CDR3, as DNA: TGTGCCAGTAGTTTCTCCCACAGGACCCTTGTACGGCAGCCCCAGCATTTT. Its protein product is CASSFSHRTLVRQPQHF.

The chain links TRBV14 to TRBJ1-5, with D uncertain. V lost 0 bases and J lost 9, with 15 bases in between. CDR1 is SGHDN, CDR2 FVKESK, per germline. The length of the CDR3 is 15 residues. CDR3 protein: CASSQELGLGLPQHF. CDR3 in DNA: TGTGCCAGCAGCCAAGAACTCGGTTTAGGACTGCCCCAGCATTTT.

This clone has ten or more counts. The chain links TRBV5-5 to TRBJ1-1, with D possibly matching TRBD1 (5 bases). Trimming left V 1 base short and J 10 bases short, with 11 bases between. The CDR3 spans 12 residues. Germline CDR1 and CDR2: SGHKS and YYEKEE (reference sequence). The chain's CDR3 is CASSLTSRGAFF. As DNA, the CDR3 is TGTGCCAGCAGCTTGACGTCGAGGGGAGCTTTCTTT.

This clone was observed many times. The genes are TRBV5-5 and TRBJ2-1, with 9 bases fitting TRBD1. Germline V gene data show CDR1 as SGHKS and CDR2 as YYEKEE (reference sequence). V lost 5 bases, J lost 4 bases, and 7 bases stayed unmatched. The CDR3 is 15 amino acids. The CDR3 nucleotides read TGTGCCAGCAGGTCGGACAGGGGTTATTACAATGAGCAGTTCTTC. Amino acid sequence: CASRSDRGYYNEQFF. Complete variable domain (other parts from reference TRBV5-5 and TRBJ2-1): DAGVTQSPTHLIKTRGQQVTLRCSPISGHKSVSWYQQVLGQGPQFIFQYYEKEERGRGNFPDRFSARQFPNYSSELNVNALLLGDSALYLCASRSDRGYYNEQFFGPGTRLTVL.

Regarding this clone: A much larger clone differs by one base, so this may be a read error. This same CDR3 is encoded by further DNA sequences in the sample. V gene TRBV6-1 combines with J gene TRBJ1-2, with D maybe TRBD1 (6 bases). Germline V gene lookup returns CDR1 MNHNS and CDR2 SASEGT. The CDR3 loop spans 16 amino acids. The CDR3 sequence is CASSAERGGINYGYTF. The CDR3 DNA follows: TGTGCCAGCAGCGCAGAGAGGGGGGGGATTAACTATGGATACACCTTC.

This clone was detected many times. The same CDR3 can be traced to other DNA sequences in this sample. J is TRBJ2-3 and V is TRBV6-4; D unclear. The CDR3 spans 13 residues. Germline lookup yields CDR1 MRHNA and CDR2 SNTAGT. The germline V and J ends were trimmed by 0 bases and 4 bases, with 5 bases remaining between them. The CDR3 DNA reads TGTGCCAGCAGTGACTCTGAAGCAGATACGCAGTATTTT. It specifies CASSDSEADTQYF.